This TCR beta chain appears in the sequencing data of a study of blood T cell repertoires in COVID-19. Across the whole study: COVID-19 samples from acute and convalescent phases originated in the United States, Italy and Spain. T cells, B-cell-depleted T cells, or PBMCs supplied cDNA or gDNA.

Trimming removed 4 bases from V and 7 bases from J, with 21 bases in between. In germline, CDR1 is SGHKS, CDR2 YYEKEE (reference sequence). This CDR3 has 16 amino acids. Only a few counts were recorded for this clone. The study recruited people aged roughly 18 to 100 years across approximately 25 US areas. Under the authors' procedure: Estimation of nucleated cell counts relied on the amplification of reference gene primers. TCRdb keeps only in-frame clones here, not all; method: immunoSEQ multiplex PCR. That table gives V, J and clone size, and the DNA gave D and trimming. Of roughly 180,000 clones listed, 75% to 90% are singletons.

This chain connects TRBV5-5 to TRBJ1-5; D is possibly TRBD1 (5 bases). The source is a woman aged 55-70 years who had recovered from COVID-19. The sample was PBMCs or T cells enriched from blood (not recorded which). The CDR3 sequence is CASSLGRGGVIQPQHF. In nucleotides, the CDR3 is TGTGCCAGCAGCCTGGGCCGGGGCGGGGTCATCCAGCCCCAGCATTTT.